This TCR beta chain was identified in a study of T-cell reconstitution after alpha-beta-depleted transplantation in children. Study results and limitations: Fresh T-cell production supplied most of the T-cell counts and diversity seen one year after transplant. High day-60 TCRbeta diversity in some patients came from surviving recipient T cells and thymic progenitors. Two months or so post-transplant, alpha-beta T cells reportedly derived from several hundred expanded graft clones.

Unique molecular identifiers were used to barcode this TCRbeta library. TCRdb processed the PCR reads anew with MiXCR; each CDR3 protein has one entry. The sample yields roughly 500,000 distinct CDR3 sequences, over 9.5% seen once. In this sample, this clonotype turned up many times. The antigen is undetermined. Per germline, CDR1 SQVTM and CDR2 ANQGSEA. The CDR3 runs 11 residues. V was cut by 7 bases and J by 7 bases, with 13 bases left in between. The sequences come from PBMCs, collected before TCRalphabeta/CD19-depleted stem cell transplant. This chain joins TRBV29-1 and TRBJ1-1, with D unclear. The sequence was obtained from a child younger than 10 with inherited bone marrow failure, due to receive a stem cell transplant. CDR3 region: CSGSVDGEAFF. For the CDR3, the DNA is TGCAGCGGGTCGGTTGACGGTGAAGCTTTCTTT. Complete variable domain (other parts from reference TRBV29-1 and TRBJ1-1): SAVISQKPSRDICQRGTSLTIQCQVDSQVTMMFWYRQQPGQSLTLIATANQGSEATYESGFVIDKFPISRPNLTFSTLTVSNMSPEDSSIYLCSGSVDGEAFFGQGTRLTVV.